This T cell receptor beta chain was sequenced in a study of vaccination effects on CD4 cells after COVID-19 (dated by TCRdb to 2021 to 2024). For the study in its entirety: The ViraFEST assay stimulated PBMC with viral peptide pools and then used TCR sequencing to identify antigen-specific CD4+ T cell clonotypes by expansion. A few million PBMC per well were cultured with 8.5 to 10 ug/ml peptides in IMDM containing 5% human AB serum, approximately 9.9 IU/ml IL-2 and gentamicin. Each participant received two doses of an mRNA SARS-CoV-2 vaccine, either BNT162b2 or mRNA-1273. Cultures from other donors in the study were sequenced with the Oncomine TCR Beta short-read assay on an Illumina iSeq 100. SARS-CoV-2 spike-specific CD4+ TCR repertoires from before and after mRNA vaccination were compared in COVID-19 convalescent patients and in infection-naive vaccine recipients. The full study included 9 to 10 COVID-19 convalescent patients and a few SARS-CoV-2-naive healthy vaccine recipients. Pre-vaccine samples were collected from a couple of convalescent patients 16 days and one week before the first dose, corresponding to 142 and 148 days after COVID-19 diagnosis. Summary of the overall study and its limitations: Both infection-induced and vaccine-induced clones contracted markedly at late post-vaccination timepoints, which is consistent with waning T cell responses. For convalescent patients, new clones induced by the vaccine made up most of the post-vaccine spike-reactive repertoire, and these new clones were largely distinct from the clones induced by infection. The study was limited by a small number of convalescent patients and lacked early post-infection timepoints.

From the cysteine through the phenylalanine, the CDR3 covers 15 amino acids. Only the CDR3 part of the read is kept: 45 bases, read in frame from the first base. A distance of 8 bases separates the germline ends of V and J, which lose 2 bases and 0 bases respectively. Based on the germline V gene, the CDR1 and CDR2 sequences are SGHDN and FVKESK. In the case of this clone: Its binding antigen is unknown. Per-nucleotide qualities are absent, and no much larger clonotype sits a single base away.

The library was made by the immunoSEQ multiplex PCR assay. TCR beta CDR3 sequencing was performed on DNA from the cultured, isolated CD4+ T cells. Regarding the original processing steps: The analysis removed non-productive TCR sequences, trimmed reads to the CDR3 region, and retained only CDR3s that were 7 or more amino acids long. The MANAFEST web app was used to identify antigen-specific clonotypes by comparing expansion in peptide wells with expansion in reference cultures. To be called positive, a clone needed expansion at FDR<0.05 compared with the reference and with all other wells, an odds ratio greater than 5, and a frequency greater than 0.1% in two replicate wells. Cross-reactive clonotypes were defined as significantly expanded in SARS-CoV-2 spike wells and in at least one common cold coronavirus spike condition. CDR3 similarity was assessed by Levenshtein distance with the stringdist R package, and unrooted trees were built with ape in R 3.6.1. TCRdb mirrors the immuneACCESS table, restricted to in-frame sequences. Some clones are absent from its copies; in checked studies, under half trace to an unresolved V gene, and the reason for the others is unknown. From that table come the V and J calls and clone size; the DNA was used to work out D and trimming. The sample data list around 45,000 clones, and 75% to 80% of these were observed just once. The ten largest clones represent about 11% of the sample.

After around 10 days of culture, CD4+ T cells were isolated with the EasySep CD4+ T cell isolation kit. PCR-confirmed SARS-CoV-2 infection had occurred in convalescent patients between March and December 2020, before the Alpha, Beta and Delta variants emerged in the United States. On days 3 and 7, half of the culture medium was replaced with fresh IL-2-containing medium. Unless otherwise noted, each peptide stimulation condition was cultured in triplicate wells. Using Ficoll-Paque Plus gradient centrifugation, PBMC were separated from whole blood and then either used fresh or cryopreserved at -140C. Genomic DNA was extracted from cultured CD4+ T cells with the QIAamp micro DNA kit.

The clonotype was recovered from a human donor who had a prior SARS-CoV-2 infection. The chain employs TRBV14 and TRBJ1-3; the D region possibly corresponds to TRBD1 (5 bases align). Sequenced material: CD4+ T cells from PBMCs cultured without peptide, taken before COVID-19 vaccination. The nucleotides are TGTGCCAGCAGCCAAACAGGCTCCTCTGGAAACACCATATATTTT. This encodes CASSQTGSSGNTIYF. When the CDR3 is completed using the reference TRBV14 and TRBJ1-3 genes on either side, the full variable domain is EAGVTQFPSHSVIEKGQTVTLRCDPISGHDNLYWYRRVMGKEIKFLLHFVKESKQDESGMPNNRFLAERTGGTYSTLKVQPAELEDSGVYFCASSQTGSSGNTIYFGEGSWLTVV.